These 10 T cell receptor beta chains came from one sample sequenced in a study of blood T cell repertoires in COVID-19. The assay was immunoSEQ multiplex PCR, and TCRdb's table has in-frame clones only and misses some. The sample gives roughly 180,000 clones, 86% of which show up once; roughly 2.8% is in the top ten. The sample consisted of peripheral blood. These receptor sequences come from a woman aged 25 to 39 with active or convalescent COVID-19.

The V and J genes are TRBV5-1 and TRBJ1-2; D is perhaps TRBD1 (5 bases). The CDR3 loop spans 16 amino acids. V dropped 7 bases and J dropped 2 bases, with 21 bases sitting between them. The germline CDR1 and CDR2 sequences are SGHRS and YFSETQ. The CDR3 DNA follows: TGCGCCAGCGGAGCGTCCGGCAGGGTATCCAACTATGGCTACACCTTC. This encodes CASGASGRVSNYGYTF.

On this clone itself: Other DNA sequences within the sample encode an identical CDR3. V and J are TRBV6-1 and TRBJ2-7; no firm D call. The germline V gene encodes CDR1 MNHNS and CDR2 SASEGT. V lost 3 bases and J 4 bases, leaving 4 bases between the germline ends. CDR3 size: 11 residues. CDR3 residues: CASSDSYEQYF. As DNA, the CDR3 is TGTGCCAGCAGTGATAGTTACGAGCAGTACTTC.

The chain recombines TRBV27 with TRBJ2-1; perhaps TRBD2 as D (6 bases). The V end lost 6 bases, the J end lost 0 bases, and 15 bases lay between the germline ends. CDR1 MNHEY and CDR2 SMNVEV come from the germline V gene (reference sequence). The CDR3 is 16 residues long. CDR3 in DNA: TGTGCCAGCAGGCCCGGGACTTCCAGCTCCTACAATGAGCAGTTCTTC. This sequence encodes CASRPGTSSSYNEQFF.

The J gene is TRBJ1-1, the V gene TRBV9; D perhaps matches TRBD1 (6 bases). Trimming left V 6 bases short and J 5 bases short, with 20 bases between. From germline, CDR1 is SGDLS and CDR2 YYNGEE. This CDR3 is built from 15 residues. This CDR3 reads CASTPLKGEGTEAFF. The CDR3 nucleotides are TGTGCCAGCACCCCTCTGAAGGGGGAGGGGACTGAAGCTTTCTTT.

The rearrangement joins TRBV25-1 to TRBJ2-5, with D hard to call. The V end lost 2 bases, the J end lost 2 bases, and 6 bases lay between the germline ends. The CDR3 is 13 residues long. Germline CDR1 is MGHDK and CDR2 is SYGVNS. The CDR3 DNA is TGTGCCAGCAGTGAAATAATGCAAGAGACCCAGTACTTC. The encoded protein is CASSEIMQETQYF.

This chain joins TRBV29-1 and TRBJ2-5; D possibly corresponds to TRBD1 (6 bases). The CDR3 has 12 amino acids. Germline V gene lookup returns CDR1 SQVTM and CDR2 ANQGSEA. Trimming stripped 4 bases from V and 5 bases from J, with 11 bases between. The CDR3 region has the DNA TGCAGCGTTGTACAGGGTTCGGAGACCCAGTACTTC. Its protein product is CSVVQGSETQYF.

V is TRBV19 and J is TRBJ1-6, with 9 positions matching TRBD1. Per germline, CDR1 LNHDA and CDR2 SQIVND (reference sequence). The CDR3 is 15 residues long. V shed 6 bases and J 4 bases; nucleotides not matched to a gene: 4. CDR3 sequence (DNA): TGTGCCAGTAGACGGACAGGGGTATATAATTCACCCCTCCACTTT. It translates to CASRRTGVYNSPLHF.

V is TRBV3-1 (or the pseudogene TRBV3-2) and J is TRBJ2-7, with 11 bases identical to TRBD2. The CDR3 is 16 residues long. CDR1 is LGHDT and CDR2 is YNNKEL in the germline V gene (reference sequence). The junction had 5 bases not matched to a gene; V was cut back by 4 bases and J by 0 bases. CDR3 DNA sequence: TGTGCCAGCAGCCCGAGACTAGCGGGACACTCCTACGAGCAGTACTTC. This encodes CASSPRLAGHSYEQYF.

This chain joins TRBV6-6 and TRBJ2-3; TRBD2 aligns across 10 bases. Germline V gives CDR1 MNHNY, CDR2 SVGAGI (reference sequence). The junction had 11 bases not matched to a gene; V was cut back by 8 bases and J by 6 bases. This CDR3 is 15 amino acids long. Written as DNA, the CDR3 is TGTGCCAGCGAGCGGGGGGGGCCAAGGAGGGATACGCAGTATTTT. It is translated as CASERGGPRRDTQYF.

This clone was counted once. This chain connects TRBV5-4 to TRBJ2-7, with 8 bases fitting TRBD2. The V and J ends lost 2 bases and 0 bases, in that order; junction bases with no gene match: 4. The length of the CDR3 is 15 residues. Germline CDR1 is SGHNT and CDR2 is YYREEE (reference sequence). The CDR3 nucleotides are TGTGCCAGCAGCTTAGCGGGGGAGAGCTCCTACGAGCAGTACTTC. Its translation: CASSLAGESSYEQYF. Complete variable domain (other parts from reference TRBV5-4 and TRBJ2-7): ETGVTQSPTHLIKTRGQQVTLRCSSQSGHNTVSWYQQALGQGPQFIFQYYREEENGRGNFPPRFSGLQFPNYSSELNVNALELDDSALYLCASSLAGESSYEQYFGPGTRLTVT.